This T cell receptor beta chain emerged from a study of regulatory T cells in long-lasting Graves disease. In regard to this clonotype: Its antigen is currently unknown.

Regarding time point: newly diagnosed GD, antithyroid drugs for less than 3 months. There was RNA extracted from PBMCs, and the TCR library was made from it. V lost 1 base, J lost 4 bases, and 8 bases lay in between. CDR3 length: 13 residues. From germline, CDR1 is DFQATT and CDR2 SNEGSKA (reference sequence). Study results and limitations: The persistent group shared about 2,500 public clonotypes, more than the approximately 970 shared by new patients. Accuracy was possibly reduced by small sample size.

HTBI primers from iRepertoire and Arm-PCR of CDR3 regions yielded the TCR beta libraries. Each CDR3 protein is one row after TCRdb ran MiXCR on the multiplex PCR reads. The repertoire holds 550,000 to 600,000 distinct CDR3 sequences, with 15% to 20% as singletons. The same data also went into a second study, on T cells in Graves' hyperthyroidism and ophthalmopathy.

The chain employs TRBV20-1 and TRBJ1-5; D remains unclear. The receptor's source is a young man with Graves disease. Specimen: peripheral blood mononuclear cells (PBMCs), collected at new diagnosis, from a patient treated with antithyroid drugs. CDR3 protein: CSARGVSNQPQHF. The CDR3, as DNA: TGCAGTGCTAGAGGGGTCAGTAATCAGCCCCAGCATTTT.